The clone carrying this TCR beta chain was counted only a few times. The antigen remains undetermined. The data were obtained in a study of CD8 T cells in ankylosing spondylitis. Germline assignment: CDR1 SGHAT and CDR2 FQNNGV. V gave up 0 bases and J gave up 7 bases, with 24 bases separating them. The CDR3 sequence is 18 residues long. Broader study findings: Ankylosing spondylitis blood appeared to be characterized by a TCR beta motif of under ten highly homologous variants. As reported, disease-linked clones showed significant enrichment in matched ankylosing spondylitis synovial fluid.

TCRdb ran MiXCR on the 5' RACE reads and lists one entry per CDR3 protein. The table includes over 450,000 distinct CDR3 sequences, about an eighth detected once. This sequence was found in a male donor with ankylosing spondylitis. The V call is TRBV11-2, the J call TRBJ2-5; the D is unclear. Sequencing was performed on blood, either unsorted or a sorted T cell fraction (not recorded which). The CDR3, as DNA: TGTGCCAGCAGCTTAGATACGTTGGGGTTCTTCAAACATGGGACCCAGTACTTC. This sequence encodes CASSLDTLGFFKHGTQYF.